A selection of T cell receptor beta chains follows, all from one sample in a study of shared clonotypes between healthy human individuals. Measured with immunoSEQ multiplex PCR; TCRdb has only the in-frame clones, and not every one. The table records approximately 2.4 million clones, roughly 95% of them present only once. Sequencing was carried out using naive CD4+ T cells sorted from blood. The source is a man younger than 35 in good health. The CDR3 runs from the conserved cysteine through the conserved F or W. The D gene is left open where the match is weak. Clone size, where shown, is once, few, many, or a class for clones that have expanded.

J gene | V gene | D gene | clone size | CDR3 protein | CDR3 DNA
TRBJ2-3 | TRBV18 | . | . | CASSARNTDTQYF | TGTGCCAGCTCCGCCAGGAATACAGATACGCAGTATTTT
TRBJ1-5 | TRBV10-3 | . | . | CAISDPGVSNQPQHF | TGTGCCATCAGTGATCCCGGGGTTAGCAATCAGCCCCAGCATTTT
TRBJ2-1 | TRBV18 | . | . | CASSSGTGYNEQFF | TGTGCCAGCTCATCCGGGACTGGCTACAATGAGCAGTTCTTC
TRBJ1-4 | TRBV5-1 | TRBD1 | . | CASSLVSGTGHNEKLFF | TGCGCCAGCAGCTTGGTTTCCGGGACAGGCCATAATGAAAAACTGTTTTTT
TRBJ1-1 | TRBV28 | . | . | CASSLISGVNTEAFF | TGTGCCAGCAGTTTAATATCGGGAGTGAACACTGAAGCTTTCTTT
TRBJ2-6 | TRBV29-1 | . | . | CSGRISGANVLTF | TGCAGCGGGAGGATCTCTGGGGCCAACGTCCTGACTTTC
TRBJ2-5 | TRBV5-4 | TRBD2 | . | CASSTLGAGAGETQYF | TGTGCCAGCAGCACACTAGGGGCGGGAGCTGGAGAGACCCAGTACTTC
TRBJ1-4 | TRBV30 | . | . | CAWNPYGRTNEKLFF | TGTGCCTGGAACCCCTATGGGCGGACTAATGAAAAACTGTTTTTT
TRBJ1-2 | TRBV18 | TRBD1 | . | CASSRGQGDGYTF | TGTGCCAGCTCGCGGGGACAGGGTGACGGCTACACCTTC
TRBJ2-1 | TRBV6-6 | TRBD1 | . | CASGQGSYNEQFF | TGTGCCAGCGGACAGGGCTCCTACAATGAGCAGTTCTTC
TRBJ2-2 | TRBV30 | TRBD2 | . | CAWTSGTGELFF | TGTGCCTGGACTAGCGGGACCGGGGAGCTGTTTTTT
TRBJ1-4 | TRBV29-1 | . | . | CSVEEGWRGEEKLFF | TGCAGCGTTGAAGAAGGGTGGAGGGGAGAGGAAAAACTGTTTTTT
TRBJ2-7 | TRBV5-1 | TRBD1 | . | CASSPGTGKGEQYF | TGCGCCAGCAGTCCCGGGACAGGGAAAGGCGAGCAGTACTTC
TRBJ2-1 | TRBV5-1 | . | once | CASSLDPRNDEQFF | TGCGCCAGCAGCTTGGATCCGCGAAATGATGAGCAGTTCTTC
TRBJ1-6 | TRBV6-5 | . | . | CASTSWGTHSPLHF | TGTGCCAGCACCTCATGGGGGACCCATTCACCCCTCCACTTT
TRBJ2-6 | TRBV19 | . | once | CASTPSPAANVLTF | TGTGCCAGTACCCCCTCCCCGGCGGCCAACGTCCTGACTTTC
TRBJ2-3 | TRBV4-3 | . | . | CASSQEQEGWPQYF | TGCGCCAGCAGCCAAGAGCAGGAGGGTTGGCCGCAGTATTTT
TRBJ2-2 | TRBV2 | TRBD1 | . | CASSPQGARVGELFF | TGTGCCAGCAGTCCCCAGGGGGCGAGGGTCGGGGAGCTGTTTTTT
TRBJ1-2 | TRBV5-5 | . | . | CASSLLGTDGYTF | TGTGCCAGCAGCTTGTTAGGGACCGATGGCTACACCTTC
TRBJ1-1 | TRBV6-5 | . | . | CASSPLTGEAFF | TGTGCCAGCAGCCCCCTGACGGGAGAAGCTTTCTTT
TRBJ1-2 | TRBV6-5 | TRBD1 | . | CASSSGQGSYGYTF | TGTGCCAGCAGTTCCGGACAGGGCTCGTATGGCTACACCTTC
TRBJ2-7 | TRBV18 | TRBD1 | . | CASSQETGGRYEQYF | TGTGCCAGCTCACAAGAGACAGGGGGTAGGTACGAGCAGTACTTC
TRBJ2-5 | TRBV7-9 | . | . | CASSPSRTAGQGETQYF | TGTGCCAGCAGCCCGTCACGTACTGCGGGGCAAGGAGAGACCCAGTACTTC
TRBJ1-4 | TRBV28 | . | . | CASSPFKATNEKLFF | TGTGCCAGCAGTCCATTCAAAGCAACTAATGAAAAACTGTTTTTT
TRBJ2-4 | TRBV6-1 | TRBD1 | once | CASTSGGNIQYF | TGTGCCAGCACCTCAGGGGGTAACATTCAGTACTTC
TRBJ1-3 | TRBV10-2 | . | . | CASSDVLHSGNTIYF | TGCGCCAGCAGTGACGTCCTTCACTCTGGAAACACCATATATTTT
TRBJ2-1 | TRBV2 | . | . | CASSPDRNSYNEQFF | TGTGCCAGCAGTCCCGACAGGAACTCCTACAATGAGCAGTTCTTC
TRBJ2-3 | TRBV6-1 | . | . | CASSEPQTSTDTQYF | TGTGCCAGCAGTGAACCCCAGACTAGCACAGATACGCAGTATTTT